Listed below are T cell receptor beta chains from one sample, sequenced in a study of OX40 agonist ivuxolimab in advanced cancers. Clones were sequenced by immunoSEQ multiplex PCR, and TCRdb holds only the in-frame ones, with some missing. The sample holds around 70,000 clones, around 80% seen once. Sequencing used CD4+ or CD8+ T cells sorted from blood, obtained in a trial of the OX40 agonist ivuxolimab. The source is an adult with an advanced solid tumor such as melanoma, head and neck, liver or kidney cancer. Each CDR3 is given with its conserved first and last residue. The D gene is left open where the match is weak. Expanded clones are given a class, and other clones once, few, many or no size at all.

v_call	clone_size	j_call	d_call	cdr3_aa	cdr3_nt
TRBV18	-	TRBJ2-1	TRBD2	CASSPPTSGLYNEQFF	TGTGCCAGCTCACCACCCACTAGCGGACTATACAATGAGCAGTTCTTC
TRBV4-3	-	TRBJ1-2	TRBD1	CASSRSSGGAYYGYTF	TGCGCCAGCAGCCGGTCCTCAGGGGGCGCGTATTATGGCTACACCTTC
TRBV6-5	-	TRBJ1-3	-	CASSYSTGNTIYF	TGTGCCAGCAGTTACTCGACTGGAAACACCATATATTTT
TRBV4-2	few	TRBJ2-5	TRBD2	CASSQFRNILAGESPPQETQYF	TGTGCCAGCAGCCAATTCCGCAATATTTTAGCGGGAGAGTCCCCCCCACAAGAGACCCAGTACTTC
TRBV6-1	-	TRBJ1-6	-	CASSEAIGRNSPLHF	TGTGCCAGCAGTGAGGCGATTGGGAGGAATTCACCCCTCCACTTT
TRBV7-2	-	TRBJ1-6	-	CASSPDSSYNSPLHF	TGTGCCAGCAGCCCCGACAGCTCCTATAATTCACCCCTCCACTTT
TRBV5-4	-	TRBJ2-1	TRBD1	CASSLERTGPNEQFF	TGTGCCAGCAGCTTGGAGCGGACAGGGCCTAATGAGCAGTTCTTC
TRBV19	-	TRBJ2-7	-	CASSSGGRAPYEQYF	TGTGCCAGTAGTTCGGGGGGCCGGGCACCCTACGAGCAGTACTTC
TRBV11-1	-	TRBJ2-3	TRBD1	CASSYEGTGIEYF	TGTGCCAGCAGCTACGAGGGGACAGGGATTGAGTATTTT
TRBV6-5	-	TRBJ1-5	-	CASSYTAVQPQHF	TGTGCCAGCAGTTACACGGCAGTCCAGCCCCAGCATTTT
TRBV6-1	-	TRBJ2-5	-	CASFEETQYF	TGTGCCAGCTTTGAAGAGACCCAGTACTTC
TRBV19	once	TRBJ2-1	-	CASSIWDQSNNEQFF	TGTGCCAGTAGTATTTGGGACCAGTCTAACAATGAGCAGTTCTTC
TRBV7-9	-	TRBJ1-4	-	CASSSGSEKLFF	TGTGCCAGCAGCTCAGGGAGTGAAAAACTGTTTTTT
TRBV18	-	TRBJ1-2	TRBD1	CASSQQGAGYTF	TGTGCCAGCTCCCAACAGGGGGCTGGCTACACCTTC
TRBV15	-	TRBJ2-3	-	CATSRGTANTDTQYF	TGTGCCACCAGCAGAGGGACAGCTAACACAGATACGCAGTATTTT
TRBV9	-	TRBJ1-3	-	CASSVGGFGNTIYF	TGTGCCAGCAGCGTAGGAGGTTTTGGAAACACCATATATTTT
TRBV19	-	TRBJ2-1	TRBD2	CASSGSWPYNEQFF	TGTGCCAGCAGCGGGAGTTGGCCCTACAATGAGCAGTTCTTC
TRBV7-8	-	TRBJ2-7	-	CASSPREGGETHEQYF	TGTGCCAGCAGCCCACGTGAGGGGGGTGAGACCCACGAGCAGTACTTC
TRBV6-5	-	TRBJ2-2	-	CASTKWGGNTGELFF	TGTGCCAGCACTAAGTGGGGCGGCAACACCGGGGAGCTGTTTTTT
TRBV7-2	-	TRBJ2-5	-	CASSRGQETQYF	TGTGCCAGCAGCAGGGGGCAAGAGACCCAGTACTTC
TRBV5-1	-	TRBJ1-6	TRBD1	CASSLERTGKNSPLHF	TGCGCCAGCAGCTTGGAACGGACAGGGAAGAATTCACCCCTCCACTTT
TRBV1	-	TRBJ2-7	-	CTSSTRVGGTNYEQYF	TGCACCAGCAGCACTCGGGTCGGCGGGACCAATTACGAGCAGTACTTC
TRBV28	-	TRBJ2-7	-	CASSLIGYEQYF	TGTGCCAGCAGTTTAATAGGTTACGAGCAGTACTTC
TRBV28	-	TRBJ1-1	-	CASSFQGQIFFGTEAFF	TGTGCCAGCAGTTTTCAGGGACAAATATTCTTTGGCACTGAAGCTTTCTTT
TRBV5-1	-	TRBJ1-4	-	CASSSGRPNEKLFF	TGCGCCAGCAGCTCGGGACGTCCCAATGAAAAACTGTTTTTT
TRBV18	-	TRBJ2-5	-	CASSLRSENLETQYF	TGTGCCAGCTCTCTTCGTAGCGAGAACCTTGAGACCCAGTACTTC
TRBV21-1	-	TRBJ2-1	-	CASSKQTHLSQLYNEQFF	TGTGCCAGCAGCAAACAGACCCACCTCTCCCAGCTTTACAATGAGCAGTTCTTC
TRBV2	-	TRBJ2-1	TRBD2	CASTDPLTSGKGGSYNEQFF	TGTGCCAGCACCGACCCCTTGACTAGCGGGAAGGGAGGGTCCTACAATGAGCAGTTCTTC
TRBV10-3	few	TRBJ2-5	-	CAISESSGTQYF	TGTGCCATCAGTGAGTCTTCTGGGACCCAGTACTTC
TRBV28	-	TRBJ2-7	TRBD2	CATAGTTAFPYEQYF	TGTGCCACGGCCGGGACTACAGCCTTTCCCTACGAGCAGTACTTC
TRBV10-3	-	TRBJ1-2	-	CAISSRGLDYGYTF	TGTGCCATCAGCTCCAGGGGCTTGGACTATGGCTACACCTTC
TRBV5-4	-	TRBJ2-5	TRBD2	CASTAQAGVGETQYF	TGTGCCAGCACAGCGCAAGCGGGAGTAGGGGAGACCCAGTACTTC
TRBV4-3	-	TRBJ1-6	TRBD1	CASSHDRGPETGGVYSPLHF	TGCGCCAGCAGCCACGATCGAGGACCAGAGACAGGGGGCGTTTATTCACCCCTCCACTTT
TRBV18	-	TRBJ2-6	-	CASHSSGANVLTF	TGTGCCAGCCATAGCTCTGGGGCCAACGTCCTGACTTTC
TRBV6-5	-	TRBJ2-5	-	CASSPFTGRKTQYF	TGTGCCAGCAGTCCCTTTACAGGGCGGAAGACCCAGTACTTC
TRBV10-1	-	TRBJ2-7	-	CASRGGRGTPSYEQYF	TGCGCCAGCAGGGGGGGGCGCGGGACTCCCTCTTACGAGCAGTACTTC
TRBV6-6	-	TRBJ2-7	-	CASVERTPPEQYF	TGTGCCAGCGTAGAAAGAACTCCGCCTGAGCAGTACTTC
TRBV29-1	-	TRBJ2-7	-	CSRGKGSKTGEQYF	TGCAGCCGTGGGAAGGGGAGCAAAACCGGAGAGCAGTACTTC
TRBV7-9	-	TRBJ2-2	-	CASSLGQANTGELFF	TGTGCCAGCAGCTTAGGTCAGGCGAACACCGGGGAGCTGTTTTTT
TRBV4-2	-	TRBJ2-7	-	CASSQDGDREQYF	TGTGCCAGCAGCCAAGATGGGGATCGCGAGCAGTACTTC
TRBV5-3	-	TRBJ1-5	TRBD1	CARSSRGNVSNQPQHF	TGTGCCAGAAGCTCCAGGGGGAATGTGAGCAATCAGCCCCAGCATTTT
TRBV10-2	-	TRBJ1-2	-	CASRPLRVYGYTF	TGCGCCAGCAGGCCCCTTCGGGTCTATGGCTACACCTTC
TRBV27	-	TRBJ1-5	-	CASSPTVAGDDSNQPQHF	TGTGCCAGCAGTCCGACCGTCGCAGGGGATGATAGCAATCAGCCCCAGCATTTT
TRBV11-3	-	TRBJ2-1	-	CASSLDRGASSYNEQFF	TGTGCCAGCAGCTTAGATCGGGGGGCAAGCTCCTACAATGAGCAGTTCTTC
TRBV5-1	-	TRBJ2-3	TRBD2	CASSIAGGGTDTQYF	TGCGCCAGCAGCATAGCGGGAGGGGGCACAGATACGCAGTATTTT
TRBV4-3	-	TRBJ1-1	-	CASTPYGSSELNTEAFF	TGCGCCAGCACACCTTACGGATCGAGTGAATTGAACACTGAAGCTTTCTTT
TRBV2	-	TRBJ2-1	-	CASSARGDEQFF	TGTGCCAGCAGCGCCAGGGGCGATGAGCAGTTCTTC
TRBV6-4	once	TRBJ1-6	-	CASSDGPSSPLHF	TGTGCCAGCAGTGACGGCCCAAGCTCACCCCTCCACTTT
TRBV5-4	-	TRBJ2-7	-	CASSLVLGRTYEQYF	TGTGCCAGCAGCTTGGTTTTGGGCCGAACCTACGAGCAGTACTTC
TRBV7-2	-	TRBJ1-5	-	CASSLFATDSNQPQHF	TGTGCCAGCAGCTTATTCGCGACAGATAGCAATCAGCCCCAGCATTTT
TRBV5-1	-	TRBJ2-2	-	CASSPVGDGTGELFF	TGCGCCAGCAGCCCGGTCGGGGACGGCACCGGGGAGCTGTTTTTT
TRBV6-1	-	TRBJ2-3	-	CASSDPGSVTDTQYF	TGTGCCAGCAGTGACCCGGGGTCCGTCACAGATACGCAGTATTTT
TRBV7-9	-	TRBJ2-5	-	CASSFGGGQETQYF	TGTGCCAGCAGCTTCGGAGGGGGGCAAGAGACCCAGTACTTC